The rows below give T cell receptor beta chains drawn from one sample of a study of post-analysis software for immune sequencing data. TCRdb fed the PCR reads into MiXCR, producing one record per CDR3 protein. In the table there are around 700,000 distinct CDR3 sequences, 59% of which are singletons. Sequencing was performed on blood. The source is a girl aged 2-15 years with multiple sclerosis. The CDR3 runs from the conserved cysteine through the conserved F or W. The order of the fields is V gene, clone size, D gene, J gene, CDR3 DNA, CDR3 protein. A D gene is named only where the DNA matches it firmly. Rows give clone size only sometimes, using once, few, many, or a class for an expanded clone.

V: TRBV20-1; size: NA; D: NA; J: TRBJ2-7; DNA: TGCAGTGCTAGAGGGGTGGAGGGGATGAACGAGCAGTACTTC; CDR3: CSARGVEGMNEQYF
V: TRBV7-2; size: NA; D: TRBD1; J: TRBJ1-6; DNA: TGTGCCAGCAGCGACGGACAGGGCTTGTCACCCCTCCACTTT; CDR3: CASSDGQGLSPLHF
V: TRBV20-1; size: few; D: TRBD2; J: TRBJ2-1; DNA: TGCAGTGCTAGGGGGCGGGGGGGCGGCTACAATGAGCAGTTCTTC; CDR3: CSARGRGGGYNEQFF
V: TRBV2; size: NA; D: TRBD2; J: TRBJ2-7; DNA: TGTGCCAGCAGTCGTGGGGGACTAGCGACCTACGAGCAGTACTTC; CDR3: CASSRGGLATYEQYF
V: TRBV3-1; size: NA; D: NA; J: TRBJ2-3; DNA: TGTGCCAGCAGCCAGGATGGGGGAGGTAGAGATACGCAGTATTTT; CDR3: CASSQDGGGRDTQYF
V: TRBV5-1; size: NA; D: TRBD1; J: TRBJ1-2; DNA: TGCGCCAGCAGCTCGGACCGGGACAGGGCTAATGGCTACACCTTC; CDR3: CASSSDRDRANGYTF
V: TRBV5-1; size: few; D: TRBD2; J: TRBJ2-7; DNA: TGCGCCAGCAGATCCTCTAGCGGGCCTACCTACGAGCAGTACTTC; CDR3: CASRSSSGPTYEQYF
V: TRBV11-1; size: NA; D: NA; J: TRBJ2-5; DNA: TGTGCCAGCAGCTTATTGGACAGTTTAGGAAGTCAAGAGACCCAGTACTTC; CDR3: CASSLLDSLGSQETQYF
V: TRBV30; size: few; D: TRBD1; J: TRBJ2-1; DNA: TGTGCCTGGAGTGTAGGACAGGCGGTGGGAAATGAGCAGTTCTTC; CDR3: CAWSVGQAVGNEQFF
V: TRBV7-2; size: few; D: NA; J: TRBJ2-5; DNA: TGTGCCAGCAGCTTCTCTTCGGGGGCCGGAGGAGAGACCCAGTACTTC; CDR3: CASSFSSGAGGETQYF
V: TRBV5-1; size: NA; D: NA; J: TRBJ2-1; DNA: TGCGCCAGCAGCTTGGCCCGGACGCTTATTTACAATGAGCAGTTCTTC; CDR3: CASSLARTLIYNEQFF
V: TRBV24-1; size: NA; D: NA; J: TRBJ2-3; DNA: TGTGCCACCAGTGATCCCGGGCGGGGTACAGATACGCAGTATTTT; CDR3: CATSDPGRGTDTQYF
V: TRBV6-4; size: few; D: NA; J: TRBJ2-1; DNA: TGTGCCAGCAGTGCCTACAGTGGAAACAATGAGCAGTTCTTC; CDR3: CASSAYSGNNEQFF
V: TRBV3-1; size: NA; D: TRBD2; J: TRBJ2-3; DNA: TGTGCCAGCAGCCAGGGAGTAGCGGGGGGCTTCACAGATACGCAGTATTTT; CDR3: CASSQGVAGGFTDTQYF
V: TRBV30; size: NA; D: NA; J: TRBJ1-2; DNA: TGTGCCTGGAGTCGAAGCCATGCAGGGGTGGCAGGCACCTTC; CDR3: CAWSRSHAGVAGTF
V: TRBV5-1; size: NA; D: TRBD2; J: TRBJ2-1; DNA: TGCGCCAGCAGCCCCTCGGGACTAGCGACCTACAATGAGCAGTTCTTC; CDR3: CASSPSGLATYNEQFF
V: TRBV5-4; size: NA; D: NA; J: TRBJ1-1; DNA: TGTGCCAGCAGCTTGATAGGGCCGGAGACTGAAGCTTTCTTT; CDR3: CASSLIGPETEAFF
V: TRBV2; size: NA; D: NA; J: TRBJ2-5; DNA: TGTGCCAGCAGTGATGAGTTCCAGCGACCCCCTGAGGAGACCCAGTACTTC; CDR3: CASSDEFQRPPEETQYF
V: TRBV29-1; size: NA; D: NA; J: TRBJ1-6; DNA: TGCAGCGTTGAAGAGCTTTATAGGCGTGGTTCACCCCTCCACTTT; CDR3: CSVEELYRRGSPLHF
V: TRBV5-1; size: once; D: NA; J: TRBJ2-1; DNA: TGCGCCAGCAGCTTTTTGTCAGGGGACAATGAGCAGTTCTTC; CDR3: CASSFLSGDNEQFF
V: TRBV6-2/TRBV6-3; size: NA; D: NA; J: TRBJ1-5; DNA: TGTGCCGGAAACGCAGGGGGCAATCAGCCCCAGCATTTT; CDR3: CAGNAGGNQPQHF
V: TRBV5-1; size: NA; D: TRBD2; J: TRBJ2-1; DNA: TGCGCCAGCAGCCCTGTGGGGACTAGCGTTCTCGGCTCCTACAATGAGCAGTTCTTC; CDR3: CASSPVGTSVLGSYNEQFF
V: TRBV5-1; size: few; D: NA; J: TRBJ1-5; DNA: TGCGCCAGCAGCTTGGTCCCTAGTCCCGACCTGAATAGCAATCAGCCCCAGCATTTT; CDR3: CASSLVPSPDLNSNQPQHF
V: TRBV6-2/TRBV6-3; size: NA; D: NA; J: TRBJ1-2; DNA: TGTGCCAGCAGTCAGAGCGCGAACTATGGCTACACCTTC; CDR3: CASSQSANYGYTF
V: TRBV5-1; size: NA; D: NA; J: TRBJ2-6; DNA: TGCGCCAGCAGCTTGGACTGGTCTGAGGCCAACGTCCTGACTTTC; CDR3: CASSLDWSEANVLTF
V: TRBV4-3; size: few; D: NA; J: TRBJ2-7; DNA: TGCGCCAGCGGTCCGGTAGGGCGATTGGTCTACGAGCAGTACTTC; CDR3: CASGPVGRLVYEQYF
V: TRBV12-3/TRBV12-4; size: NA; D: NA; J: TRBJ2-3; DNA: TGTGCCAGCAGTTTAAGAGAACGTACGCAGTATTTT; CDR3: CASSLRERTQYF
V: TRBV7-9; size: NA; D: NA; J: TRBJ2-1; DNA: TGTACCAGCAGCTTTGGCCCACACGATGAGCAGTTCTTC; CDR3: CTSSFGPHDEQFF
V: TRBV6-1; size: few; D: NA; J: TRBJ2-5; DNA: TGTGCCAGCAGTGAGGACCCACAGGGGACCCAGTACTTC; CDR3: CASSEDPQGTQYF
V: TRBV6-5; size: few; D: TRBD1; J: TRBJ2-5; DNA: TGTGCCAGCAGTTACCTAAACGGGCAGGGGGAGAAGACCCAGTACTTC; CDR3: CASSYLNGQGEKTQYF
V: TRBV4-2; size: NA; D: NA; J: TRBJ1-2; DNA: TGTGCCAGCAGCCAAGATTGGGGCGGCACACCTAACTATGGCTACACCTTC; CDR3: CASSQDWGGTPNYGYTF
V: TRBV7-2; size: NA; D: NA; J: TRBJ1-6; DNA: TGTGCCAGCAGCTTAGGTCTCTTTAATTCACCCCTCCACTTT; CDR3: CASSLGLFNSPLHF
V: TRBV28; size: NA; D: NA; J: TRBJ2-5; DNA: TGTGCCAGCAGATCCGAGACAGTGCTCCAAGAGACCCAGTACTTC; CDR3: CASRSETVLQETQYF
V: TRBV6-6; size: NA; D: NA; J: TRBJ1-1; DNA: TGTGCCAGCAGTTCCGAGACCGGGGGGTACACTGAAGCTTTCTTT; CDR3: CASSSETGGYTEAFF
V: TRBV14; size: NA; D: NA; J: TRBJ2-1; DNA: TGTGCCAGCGCTGACCCCCCTGGGAAGCAGTTCTTC; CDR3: CASADPPGKQFF
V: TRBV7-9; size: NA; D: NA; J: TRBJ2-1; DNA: TGTGCCAGCAGCGTACTAAACAGGGCAGGGATATACAATGAGCAGTTCTTC; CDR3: CASSVLNRAGIYNEQFF
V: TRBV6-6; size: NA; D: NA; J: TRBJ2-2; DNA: TGTGCCAGCAGTTCATCTGGCGTGAGGAACACCGGGGAGCTGTTTTTT; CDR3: CASSSSGVRNTGELFF
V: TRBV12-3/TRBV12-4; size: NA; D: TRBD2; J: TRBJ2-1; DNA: TGCGCCAGCACCCTGGGACTAGCGGGGGGTAGCGATGAGCAGTTCTTC; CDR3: CASTLGLAGGSDEQFF
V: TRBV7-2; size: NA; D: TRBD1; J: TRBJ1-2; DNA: TGTGCCAGCAGGCTGAGGACAGGGAGCTCTAACTATGGCTGCACCTTC; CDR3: CASRLRTGSSNYGCTF
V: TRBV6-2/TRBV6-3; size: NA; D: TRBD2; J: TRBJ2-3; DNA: TGTGCCAGCAGTTACTCCGTCTCACTAGCGGCCACCACAGATACGCAGTATTTT; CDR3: CASSYSVSLAATTDTQYF
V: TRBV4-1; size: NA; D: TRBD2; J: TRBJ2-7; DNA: TGCGCCAGCAGCCCACGACTAGCGGCTACCTACGAGCAGTACTTC; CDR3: CASSPRLAATYEQYF
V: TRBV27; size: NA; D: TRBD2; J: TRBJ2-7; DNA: TGTGCCAGCAGTCCTGGGACTAGCGGGAGGTACGAGCAGTACTTC; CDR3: CASSPGTSGRYEQYF
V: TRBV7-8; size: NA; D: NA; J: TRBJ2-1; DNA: TGTGCCAGCAGCGCTGCCTTGGGGGGTAATCTCTACAATGAGCAGTTCTTC; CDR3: CASSAALGGNLYNEQFF